The sequence of this T cell receptor beta chain was determined in a study of human T cells and chemical hapten exposure. Noted time point: healthy volunteer bleed at 6 weeks. The total RNA was obtained from whole blood that was not fractionated. TCRdb redid the calling of the RACE reads with MiXCR, one entry per CDR3 protein. The profile covers 65,000 to 80,000 distinct CDR3 sequences, with about 8.6% appearing a single time and more than 1.5% taken by the ten largest. With 7 bases clipped from V and 2 bases from J, the junction kept 10 bases outside the gene matches. The CDR3 has 15 amino acids. Germline assignment: CDR1 SQVTM and CDR2 ANQGSEA. This clonotype has at least ten counts.

The V and J genes are TRBV29-1 and TRBJ1-5; 8 bases are shared with TRBD1. The specimen sequenced was whole blood. The TCR sequence derives from a male donor in good health. Some clones in this sample may be carry-over from other donors' samples. In DNA, the CDR3 is TGCAGCGCCCTACTACCGGACAGGGGCAATCAGCCCCAGCATTTT. Translated, it gives CSALLPDRGNQPQHF.